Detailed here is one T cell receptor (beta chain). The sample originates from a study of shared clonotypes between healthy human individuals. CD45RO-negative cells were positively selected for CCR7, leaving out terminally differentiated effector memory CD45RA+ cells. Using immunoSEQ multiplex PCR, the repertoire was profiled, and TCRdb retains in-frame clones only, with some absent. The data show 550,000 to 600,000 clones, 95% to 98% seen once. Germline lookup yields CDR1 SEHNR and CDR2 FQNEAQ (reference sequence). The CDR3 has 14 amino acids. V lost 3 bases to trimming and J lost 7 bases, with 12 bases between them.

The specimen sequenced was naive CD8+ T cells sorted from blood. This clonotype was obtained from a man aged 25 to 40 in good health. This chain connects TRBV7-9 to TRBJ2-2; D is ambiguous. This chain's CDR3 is CASSFSSGFGELFF. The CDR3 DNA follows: TGTGCCAGCAGCTTTAGTTCCGGCTTCGGGGAGCTGTTTTTT.